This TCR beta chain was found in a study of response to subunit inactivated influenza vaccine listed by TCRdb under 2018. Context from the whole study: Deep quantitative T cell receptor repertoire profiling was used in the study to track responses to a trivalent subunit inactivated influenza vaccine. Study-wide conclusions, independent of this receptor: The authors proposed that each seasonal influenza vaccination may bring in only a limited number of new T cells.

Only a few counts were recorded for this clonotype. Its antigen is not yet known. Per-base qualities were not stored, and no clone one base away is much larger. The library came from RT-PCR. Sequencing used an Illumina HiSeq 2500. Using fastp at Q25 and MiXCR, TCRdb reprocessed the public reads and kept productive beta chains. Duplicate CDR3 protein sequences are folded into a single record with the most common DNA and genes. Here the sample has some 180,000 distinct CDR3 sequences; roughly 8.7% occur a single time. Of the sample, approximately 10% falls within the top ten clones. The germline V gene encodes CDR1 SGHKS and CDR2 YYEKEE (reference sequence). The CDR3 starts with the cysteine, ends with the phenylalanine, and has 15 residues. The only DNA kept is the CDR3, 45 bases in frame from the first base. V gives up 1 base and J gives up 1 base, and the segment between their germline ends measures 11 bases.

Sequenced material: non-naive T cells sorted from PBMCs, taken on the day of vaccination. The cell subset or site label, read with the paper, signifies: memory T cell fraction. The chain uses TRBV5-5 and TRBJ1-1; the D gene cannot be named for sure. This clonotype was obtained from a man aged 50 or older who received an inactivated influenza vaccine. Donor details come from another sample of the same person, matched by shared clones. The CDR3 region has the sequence CASSLPTGGNTEAFF. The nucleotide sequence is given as TGTGCCAGCAGCTTGCCTACTGGAGGGAACACTGAAGCTTTCTTT.